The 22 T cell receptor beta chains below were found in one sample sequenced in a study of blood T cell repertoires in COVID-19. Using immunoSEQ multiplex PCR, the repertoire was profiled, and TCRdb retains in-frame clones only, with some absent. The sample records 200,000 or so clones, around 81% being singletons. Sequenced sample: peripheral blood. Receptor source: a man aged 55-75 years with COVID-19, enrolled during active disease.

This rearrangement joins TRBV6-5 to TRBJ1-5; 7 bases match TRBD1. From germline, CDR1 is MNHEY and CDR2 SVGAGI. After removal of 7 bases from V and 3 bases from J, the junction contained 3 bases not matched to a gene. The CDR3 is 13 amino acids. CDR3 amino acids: CASKGTVNQPQHF. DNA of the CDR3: TGTGCCAGCAAAGGGACAGTCAATCAGCCCCAGCATTTT.

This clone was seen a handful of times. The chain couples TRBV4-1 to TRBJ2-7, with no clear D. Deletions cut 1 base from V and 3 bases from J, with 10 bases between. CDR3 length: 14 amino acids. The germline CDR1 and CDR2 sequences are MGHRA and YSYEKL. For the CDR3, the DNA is TGCGCCAGCAGCCAAGGGTGGCTCCTCTACGAGCAGTACTTC. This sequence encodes CASSQGWLLYEQYF.

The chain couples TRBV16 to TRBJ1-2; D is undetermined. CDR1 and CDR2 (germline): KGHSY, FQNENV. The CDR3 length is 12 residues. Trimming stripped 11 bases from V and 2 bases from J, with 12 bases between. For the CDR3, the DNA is TGTGCCTGCGGAGGTCGGAACTATGGCTACACCTTC. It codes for CACGGRNYGYTF.

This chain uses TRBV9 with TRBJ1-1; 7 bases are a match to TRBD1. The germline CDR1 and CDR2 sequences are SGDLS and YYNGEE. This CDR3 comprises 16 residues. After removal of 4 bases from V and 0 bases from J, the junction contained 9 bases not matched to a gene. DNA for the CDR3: TGTGCCAGCAGCCCTTACTCGGACAGGCTGAACACTGAAGCTTTCTTT. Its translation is CASSPYSDRLNTEAFF.

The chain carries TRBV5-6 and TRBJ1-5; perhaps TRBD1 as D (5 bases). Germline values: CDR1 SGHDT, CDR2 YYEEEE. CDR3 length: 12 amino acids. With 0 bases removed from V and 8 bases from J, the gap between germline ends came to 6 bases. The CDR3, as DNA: TGTGCCAGCAGCTTGGGGGGCGAGCCCCAGCATTTT. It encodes CASSLGGEPQHF.

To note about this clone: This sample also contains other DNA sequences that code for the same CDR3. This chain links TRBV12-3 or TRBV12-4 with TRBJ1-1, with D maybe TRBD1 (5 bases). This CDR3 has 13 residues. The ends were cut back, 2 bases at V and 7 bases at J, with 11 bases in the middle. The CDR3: CASSLQGAVEAFF. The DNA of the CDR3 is TGTGCCAGCAGTTTACAGGGCGCGGTTGAAGCTTTCTTT.

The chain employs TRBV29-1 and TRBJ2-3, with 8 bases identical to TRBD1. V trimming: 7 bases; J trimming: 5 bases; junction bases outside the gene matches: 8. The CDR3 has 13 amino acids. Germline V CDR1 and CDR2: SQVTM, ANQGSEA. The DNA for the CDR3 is TGCAGCGCCCTGGACAGGGTGGGAGATACGCAGTATTTT. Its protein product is CSALDRVGDTQYF.

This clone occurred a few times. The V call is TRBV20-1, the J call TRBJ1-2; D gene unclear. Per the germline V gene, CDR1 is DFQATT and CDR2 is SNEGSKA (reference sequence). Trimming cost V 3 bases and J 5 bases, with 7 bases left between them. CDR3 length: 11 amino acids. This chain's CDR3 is CSASTAYGYTF. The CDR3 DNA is TGCAGTGCTAGCACAGCTTATGGCTACACCTTC.

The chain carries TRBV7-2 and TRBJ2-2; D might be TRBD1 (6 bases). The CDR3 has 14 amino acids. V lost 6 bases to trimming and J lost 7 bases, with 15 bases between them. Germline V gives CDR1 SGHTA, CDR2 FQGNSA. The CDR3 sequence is CASRSTGIRGELFF. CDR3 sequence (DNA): TGTGCCAGCAGATCAACAGGGATTCGCGGGGAGCTGTTTTTT.

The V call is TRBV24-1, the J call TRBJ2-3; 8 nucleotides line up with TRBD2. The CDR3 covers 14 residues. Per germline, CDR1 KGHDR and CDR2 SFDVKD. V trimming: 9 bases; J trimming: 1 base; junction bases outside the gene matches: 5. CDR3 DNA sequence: TGTGCCACCTCGGCTAGCGGGCGCACAGATACGCAGTATTTT. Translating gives CATSASGRTDTQYF.

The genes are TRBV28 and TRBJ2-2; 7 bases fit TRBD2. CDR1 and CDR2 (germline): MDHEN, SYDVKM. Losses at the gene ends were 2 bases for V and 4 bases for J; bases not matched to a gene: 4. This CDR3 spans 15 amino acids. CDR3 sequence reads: CASSLDLAATGELFF. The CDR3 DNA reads TGTGCCAGCAGTTTAGATCTAGCGGCCACCGGGGAGCTGTTTTTT.

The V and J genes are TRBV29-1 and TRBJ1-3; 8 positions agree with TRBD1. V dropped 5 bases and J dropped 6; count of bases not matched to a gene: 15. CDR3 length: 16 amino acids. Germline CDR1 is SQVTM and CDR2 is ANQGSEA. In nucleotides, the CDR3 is TGCAGCGTTCTAGGACAGGGACGGACCGGCGAAAACACCATATATTTT. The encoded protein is CSVLGQGRTGENTIYF.

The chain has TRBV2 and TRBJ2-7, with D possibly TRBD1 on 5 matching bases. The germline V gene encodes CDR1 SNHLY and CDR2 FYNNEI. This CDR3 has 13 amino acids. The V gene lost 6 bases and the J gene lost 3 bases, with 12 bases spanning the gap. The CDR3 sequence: CASRAGSNYEQYF. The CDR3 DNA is TGTGCCAGCAGGGCAGGGTCCAACTACGAGCAGTACTTC.

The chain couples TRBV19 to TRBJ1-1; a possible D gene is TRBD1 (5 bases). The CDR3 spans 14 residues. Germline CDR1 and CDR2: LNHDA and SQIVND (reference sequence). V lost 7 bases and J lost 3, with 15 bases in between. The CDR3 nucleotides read TGTGCCAGTACCCCCCCGGGGGACCACACTGAAGCTTTCTTT. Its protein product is CASTPPGDHTEAFF. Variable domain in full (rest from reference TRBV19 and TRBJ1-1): DGGITQSPKYLFRKEGQNVTLSCEQNLNHDAMYWYRQDPGQGLRLIYYSQIVNDFQKGDIAEGYSVSREKKESFPLTVTSAQKNPTAFYLCASTPPGDHTEAFFGQGTRLTVV.

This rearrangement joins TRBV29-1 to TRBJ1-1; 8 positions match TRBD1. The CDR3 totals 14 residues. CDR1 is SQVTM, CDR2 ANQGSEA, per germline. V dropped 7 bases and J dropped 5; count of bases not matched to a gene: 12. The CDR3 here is CSGLNRGSGTEAFF. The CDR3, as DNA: TGCAGCGGATTAAACAGGGGGTCGGGGACTGAAGCTTTCTTT.

The CDR3 loop is CASTIRGPSTDTQYF. In DNA form, the CDR3 reads TGTGCCAGCACGATTCGGGGTCCTTCCACAGATACGCAGTATTTT. The chain is built from TRBV28 and TRBJ2-3; the D gene is possibly TRBD2 (5 bases). Between the trimmed V and J ends, which lost 7 bases and 2 bases, there was a span of 16 bases. The length of the CDR3 is 15 residues. Germline V lookup: CDR1 MDHEN, CDR2 SYDVKM. Looking up the rest from reference TRBV28 and TRBJ2-3 gives the full variable domain: DVKVTQSSRYLVKRTGEKVFLECVQDMDHENMFWYRQDPGLGLRLIYFSYDVKMKEKGDIPEGYSVSREKKERFSLILESASTNQTSMYLCASTIRGPSTDTQYFGPGTRLTVL.

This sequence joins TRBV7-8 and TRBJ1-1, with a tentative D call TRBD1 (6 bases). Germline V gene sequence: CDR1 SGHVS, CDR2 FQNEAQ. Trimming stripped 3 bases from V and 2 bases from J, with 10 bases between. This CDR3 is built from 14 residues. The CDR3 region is CASSFDRRNTEAFF. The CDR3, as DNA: TGTGCCAGCAGCTTTGACAGGCGTAACACTGAAGCTTTCTTT.

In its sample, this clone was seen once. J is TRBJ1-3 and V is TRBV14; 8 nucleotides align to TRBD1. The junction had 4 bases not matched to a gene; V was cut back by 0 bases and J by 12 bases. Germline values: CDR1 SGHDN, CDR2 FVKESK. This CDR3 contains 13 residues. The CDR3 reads CASSQDRGRVIYF. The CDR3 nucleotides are TGTGCCAGCAGCCAAGACAGGGGGCGCGTCATATATTTT.

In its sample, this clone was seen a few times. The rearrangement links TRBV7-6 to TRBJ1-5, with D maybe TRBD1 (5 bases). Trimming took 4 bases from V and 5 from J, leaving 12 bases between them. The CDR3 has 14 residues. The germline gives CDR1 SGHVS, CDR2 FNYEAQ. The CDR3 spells CASSSKDTDQPQHF. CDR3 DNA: TGTGCCAGCAGCTCGAAGGACACGGATCAGCCCCAGCATTTT.

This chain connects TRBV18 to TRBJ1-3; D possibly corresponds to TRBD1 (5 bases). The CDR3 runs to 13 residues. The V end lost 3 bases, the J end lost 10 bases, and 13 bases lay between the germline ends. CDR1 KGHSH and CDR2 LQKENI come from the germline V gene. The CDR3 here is CASSPNRGQTIYF. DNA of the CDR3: TGTGCCAGCTCACCGAATAGGGGTCAAACCATATATTTT.

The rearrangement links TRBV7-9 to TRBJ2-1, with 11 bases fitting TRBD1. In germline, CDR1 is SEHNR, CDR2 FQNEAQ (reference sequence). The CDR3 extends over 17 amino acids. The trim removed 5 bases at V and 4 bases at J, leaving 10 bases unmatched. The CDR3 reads CASSMLSGTGGYNEQFF. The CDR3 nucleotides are TGTGCCAGCAGCATGCTTTCCGGGACAGGGGGGTACAATGAGCAGTTCTTC.

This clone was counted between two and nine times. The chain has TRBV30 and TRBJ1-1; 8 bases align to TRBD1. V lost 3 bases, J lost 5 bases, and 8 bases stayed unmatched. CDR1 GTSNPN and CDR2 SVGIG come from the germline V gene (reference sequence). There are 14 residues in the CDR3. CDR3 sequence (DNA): TGTGCCTGGAGCGCTCTCCACAGGGGGACTGAAGCTTTCTTT. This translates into CAWSALHRGTEAFF.